These T cell receptor beta chains were read from a single sample in a study of CD8 T cells in Susac syndrome. TCRdb analysed the immunoSEQ multiplex PCR reads with MiXCR anew, one entry per CDR3 protein. The repertoire holds fewer than 350,000 distinct CDR3 sequences, with 70% to 90% as singletons. Source material: CD8+ T cells from PBMCs. The receptors were sampled from a human donor with multiple sclerosis. Both conserved end residues are part of each CDR3. Each record gives: D gene, CDR3 length, V gene, clone size, J gene, CDR3 DNA, CDR3 protein. The D gene is left open where the match is weak. Some rows mark clone size as missing; the rest say once, few, many or name a class of expanded clone.

>NA|13|TRBV20-1|NA|TRBJ2-1
TGCAGTGTAGGGGGGCCCTCCTACAATGAGCAGTTCTTC
CSVGGPSYNEQFF
>NA|16|TRBV6-5|NA|TRBJ1-4
TGTGCCAGCAGTGAATCGAGTGGCCAGGGGCAGGAAAAACTGTTTTTT
CASSESSGQGQEKLFF
>NA|15|TRBV7-2|NA|TRBJ2-1
TGTGCCAGCAGCTTAGTCGGGGGCGACTACAATGAGCAGTTCTTC
CASSLVGGDYNEQFF
>NA|14|TRBV4-3|NA|TRBJ1-5
TGCGCCAGCAGCCCCCGGACAGTCTATCAGCCCCAGCATTTT
CASSPRTVYQPQHF
>NA|13|TRBV9|NA|TRBJ2-7
TGTGCCAGCAGCCCCGGTTCAGTCTACGAGCAGTACTTC
CASSPGSVYEQYF
>NA|11|TRBV24-1|once|TRBJ2-2
TGTGCCACCAGTGACACCGGGGAGCTGTTTTTT
CATSDTGELFF
>NA|15|TRBV12-3/TRBV12-4|NA|TRBJ2-2
TGTGCCAGCAGTTTAATCGGGAGTGGTACCGGGGAGCTGTTTTTT
CASSLIGSGTGELFF
>NA|15|TRBV19|NA|TRBJ2-5
TGTGCCAGTACCGAACGGGGCGTAGCTCAAGAGACCCAGTACTTC
CASTERGVAQETQYF
>TRBD1|15|TRBV19|NA|TRBJ2-2
TGTGCCAGTAGACCCGGGACAGGGGGCTTCGGGGAGCTGTTTTTT
CASRPGTGGFGELFF
>TRBD2|18|TRBV19|NA|TRBJ2-1
TGTGCCAGTAGTATAGTCCACCCCCCGGGTTCCGGGAGGAATGAGCAGTTCTTC
CASSIVHPPGSGRNEQFF
>TRBD1|15|TRBV2|once|TRBJ2-3
TGTGCCAGCAGAGCCCCGGGACAGGGCACAGATACGCAGTATTTT
CASRAPGQGTDTQYF
>NA|16|TRBV5-6|NA|TRBJ2-2
TGTGCCAGCATCACACGTGCCAAGGGGAACACCGGGGAGCTGTTTTTT
CASITRAKGNTGELFF
>TRBD2|15|TRBV11-2|few|TRBJ2-1
TGTGCCAGCACCCCGGGGGGGGGCTCCTACAATGAGCAGTTCTTC
CASTPGGGSYNEQFF
>TRBD1|17|TRBV7-8|NA|TRBJ2-3
TGTGCCAGCAGCTTGCCGTCGGACAGGGCTAGCACAGATACGCAGTATTTT
CASSLPSDRASTDTQYF
>TRBD2|14|TRBV15|NA|TRBJ2-7
TGTGCCACCAGCACCCTTGGGGAGGGCTACGAGCAGTACTTC
CATSTLGEGYEQYF
>TRBD1|13|TRBV6-1|NA|TRBJ2-7
TGTGCCAGCAGTTCCGGGACAGACACCGAGCAGTACTTC
CASSSGTDTEQYF
>TRBD2|14|TRBV27|NA|TRBJ2-1
TGTGCCAGCATCACTAGCGGGAGCTACAATGAGCAGTTCTTC
CASITSGSYNEQFF
>TRBD1|12|TRBV30|NA|TRBJ2-7
TGTGCCTGGAGGGACAGGGGCTACGAGCAGTACTTC
CAWRDRGYEQYF
>TRBD2|14|TRBV2|once|TRBJ2-1
TGTGCCAGTAAGACTAGCGGGCTATACAATGAGCAGTTCTTC
CASKTSGLYNEQFF
>NA|14|TRBV27|NA|TRBJ2-7
TGTGCCAGCAGTGGGCAGACGAGCTCCTACGAGCAGTACTTC
CASSGQTSSYEQYF
>NA|12|TRBV10-3|NA|TRBJ2-2
TGTGCCACGATCGGACTGCCCGGGGAGCTGTTTTTT
CATIGLPGELFF
>NA|14|TRBV10-3|NA|TRBJ1-1
TGTGCCATCAGTGATTTGGGGTGGAGCACTGAAGCTTTCTTT
CAISDLGWSTEAFF
>NA|14|TRBV2|NA|TRBJ2-1
TGTGCCAGCAGGGCGGCAGGGGCCTACAATGAGCAGTTCTTC
CASRAAGAYNEQFF
>NA|13|TRBV7-9|NA|TRBJ1-1
TGTGCCAGCAGCTTTGGGGGGGCCGCTGAAGCTTTCTTT
CASSFGGAAEAFF
>TRBD1|15|TRBV2|NA|TRBJ1-2
TGTGCCAGCAGTGTTAGGACAGGCTCCTTCTATGGCTACACCTTC
CASSVRTGSFYGYTF
>TRBD2|15|TRBV20-1|NA|TRBJ2-2
TGCAGTTTATGGCCGGCTAGCGGCAACACCGGGGAGCTGTTTTTT
CSLWPASGNTGELFF
>NA|16|TRBV11-1|NA|TRBJ2-1
TGTGCCAGCAGCCTGGAGGACATTTCGTCCTACAATGAGCAGTTCTTC
CASSLEDISSYNEQFF
>NA|16|TRBV7-3|NA|TRBJ2-1
TGTGCCAGCAGCTTAACGCCGCTGGGAAATTACAATGAGCAGTTCTTC
CASSLTPLGNYNEQFF
>NA|15|TRBV5-1|NA|TRBJ2-2
TGCGCCAGCATGTCGACGGAGAGGTGGACCGGGGAGCTGTTTTTT
CASMSTERWTGELFF
>TRBD2|14|TRBV14|NA|TRBJ2-1
TGTGCCAGCAGCCAAATGGGACTAAACAATGAGCAGTTCTTC
CASSQMGLNNEQFF
>TRBD1|16|TRBV12-3/TRBV12-4|few|TRBJ2-2
TGTGCCAGTAGGGATTTGAGGACAGGGAGTACCGGGGAGCTGTTTTTT
CASRDLRTGSTGELFF
>NA|13|TRBV19|NA|TRBJ2-1
TGTGCCAGTAGTATTGGTAGGGCGTTTGAGCAGTTCTTC
CASSIGRAFEQFF
>TRBD2|16|TRBV27|few|TRBJ2-7
TGTGCCAGCAGTTACACTAGCGGGAGCACGTGGGGAGAGCAGTACTTC
CASSYTSGSTWGEQYF
>NA|14|TRBV4-3|NA|TRBJ2-7
TGCGCCAGCAGCCCGTTTTTAGGGGGCTACGAGCAGTACTTC
CASSPFLGGYEQYF
>TRBD1|15|TRBV27|NA|TRBJ1-2
TGTGCCAGCAGTTTATCCGGACAGGGGGCATTTGGCTACACCTTC
CASSLSGQGAFGYTF
>TRBD1|15|TRBV20-1|NA|TRBJ1-1
TGCAGTGCTAGAGATAGGGCAGGGGGACTGGGTGAAGCTTTCTTT
CSARDRAGGLGEAFF
>NA|14|TRBV14|NA|TRBJ1-4
TGTGCCAGCAGCCAAGGTTTCCCGGGTGAAAAACTGTTTTTT
CASSQGFPGEKLFF
>NA|13|TRBV28|NA|TRBJ2-5
TGTGCCAGCAGTTTAGCGGCTCAAGAGACCCAGTACTTC
CASSLAAQETQYF
>NA|14|TRBV30|NA|TRBJ1-3
TGTGCCTGGAGTGAGGCCGTCTCTGGAAACACCATATATTTT
CAWSEAVSGNTIYF
>NA|10|TRBV30|NA|TRBJ2-7
TGTGCCTGGAGTGTGTTCGGCAGAAACTTC
CAWSVFGRNF
>NA|16|TRBV20-1|NA|TRBJ1-3
TGCAGTGCTAGAGATGGGACGTGGGACTCTGGAAACACCATATATTTT
CSARDGTWDSGNTIYF
>TRBD2|17|TRBV7-2|few|TRBJ2-3
TGTGCCAGCAGCTTAGGTGCGTCAGCGGGAGTCACAGATACGCAGTATTTT
CASSLGASAGVTDTQYF
>NA|13|TRBV30|NA|TRBJ2-1
TGTGCCTGGAGTGTATCGGCCCGCAATGAGCAGTTCTTC
CAWSVSARNEQFF
>TRBD1|14|TRBV18|NA|TRBJ2-7
TGTGCCAGCTCACAAGGACAGGGGGTCTACGAGCAGTACTTC
CASSQGQGVYEQYF
>TRBD2|16|TRBV28|NA|TRBJ2-5
TGTGCCAGCAAACCTCGGGTAACTAGCGGGGGAGAGACCCAGTACTTC
CASKPRVTSGGETQYF
>NA|15|TRBV6-4|NA|TRBJ2-6
TGTGCCAGCAGTGACTCGAGGTCTGGGGCCAACGTCCTGACTTTC
CASSDSRSGANVLTF
>TRBD1|15|TRBV20-1|NA|TRBJ2-2
TGCAGTGCTAGAACAGACAGGGCTTGGGTCGGGGAGCTGTTTTTT
CSARTDRAWVGELFF
>NA|15|TRBV7-6|NA|TRBJ2-7
TGTGCCAGCAGCTTGCAAGGCGGCCCCGCGGAAGAGCAGTACTTC
CASSLQGGPAEEQYF